This T cell receptor (beta chain) was sequenced in a study of control samples from healthy donors and cancer patients. Repertoires were generated with immunoSEQ multiplex PCR, while TCRdb's copy carries only in-frame clones and drops some. The sample shows 75,000 to 95,000 clones, 70% to 85% of them seen only once. The sequenced material came from PBMCs. The sequence came from a man between 70 and 80 years old with lung cancer.

CDR3 sequence: CASSPGLTQRGDEQYF. DNA for the CDR3: TGTGCCAGCTCACCAGGGCTTACCCAGCGGGGGGACGAGCAGTACTTC. V and J are TRBV18 and TRBJ2-7; 9 bases agree with TRBD2. Germline V lookup: CDR1 KGHSH, CDR2 LQKENI. The CDR3 is 16 residues long. Trimming removed 2 bases from V and 5 bases from J; junction bases left unmatched: 10.